These 6 T cell receptor beta chains came from one sample sequenced in a study of T-cell reconstitution after alpha-beta-depleted transplantation in children. The TCRbeta library incorporated unique molecular identifiers. TCRdb re-derived calls from the PCR reads in MiXCR, one entry per CDR3 protein. The sample has approximately 170,000 distinct CDR3 sequences, roughly 11% seen once. This material consisted of PBMCs, taken before TCRalphabeta/CD19-depleted stem cell transplant. These receptor sequences come from a boy aged 2 to 9 with acute myeloid leukemia, due to receive a stem cell transplant.

The table lists this clonotype with many counts. The chain uses TRBV28 and TRBJ2-1; 7 nucleotides align to TRBD1. Trimming took 6 bases from V and 8 from J; bases not matched to a gene: 13. The germline gives CDR1 MDHEN, CDR2 SYDVKM. The CDR3 sequence is 15 residues long. The CDR3 DNA reads TGTGCCAGCAGCCTACTAGGATTCGGGACAGATGAGCAGTTCTTC. Its protein product is CASSLLGFGTDEQFF.

This clonotype showed up many times. The chain is built from TRBV28 and TRBJ2-7; a weak D match, TRBD2 (6 bases). This CDR3 is 16 amino acids long. Trimming stripped 8 bases from V and 3 bases from J, with 23 bases between. The germline V gene encodes CDR1 MDHEN and CDR2 SYDVKM. DNA of the CDR3: TGTGCCAGCGGCCGGGGCACTAGCACCGCCGACTACGAGCAGTACTTC. This encodes CASGRGTSTADYEQYF.

This clonotype has at least ten counts. The chain recombines TRBV3-1 with TRBJ2-5, with D possibly matching TRBD1 (5 bases). The CDR3 extends over 14 amino acids. V dropped 3 bases and J dropped 3 bases, with 11 bases sitting between them. CDR1 is LGHDT, CDR2 YNNKEL, per germline (reference sequence). The CDR3 spells CASSQPGLEETQYF. CDR3 coding DNA: TGTGCCAGCAGCCAGCCAGGGTTAGAAGAGACCCAGTACTTC.

This clonotype was counted at least ten times. This rearrangement joins TRBV10-2 to TRBJ2-1, with a possible D match to TRBD1 (6 bases). The CDR3 loop spans 14 amino acids. The germline V and J ends were trimmed by 6 bases and 10 bases, with 19 bases remaining between them. CDR1 is WSHSY, CDR2 SAAADI, per germline. CDR3 sequence reads: CASRGAGGQLEQFF. In DNA form, the CDR3 reads TGCGCCAGCAGGGGGGCGGGCGGACAGCTGGAGCAGTTCTTC.

The rearrangement joins TRBV5-4 to TRBJ2-1; the match to TRBD2 covers 8 bases. Germline CDR1 is SGHNT and CDR2 is YYREEE (reference sequence). This CDR3 is built from 16 residues. V dropped 0 bases and J dropped 3; count of bases not matched to a gene: 5. The CDR3 loop is CASSLGTSRLYNEQFF. Here the CDR3 DNA reads TGTGCCAGCAGCTTGGGGACTAGCCGGCTCTACAATGAGCAGTTCTTC.

This clonotype was recorded many times. CDR3 sequence: CASRRAGWKQDGYTF. CDR3 DNA: TGTGCCAGCAGAAGAGCAGGGTGGAAGCAAGACGGCTACACCTTC. The gene calls are TRBV11-2 and TRBJ1-2; tentative D call: TRBD1 (5 bases). Germline CDR1 SGHAT, CDR2 FQNNGV. This CDR3 is built from 15 residues. Trimming cost V 6 bases and J 8 bases, with 22 bases left between them.